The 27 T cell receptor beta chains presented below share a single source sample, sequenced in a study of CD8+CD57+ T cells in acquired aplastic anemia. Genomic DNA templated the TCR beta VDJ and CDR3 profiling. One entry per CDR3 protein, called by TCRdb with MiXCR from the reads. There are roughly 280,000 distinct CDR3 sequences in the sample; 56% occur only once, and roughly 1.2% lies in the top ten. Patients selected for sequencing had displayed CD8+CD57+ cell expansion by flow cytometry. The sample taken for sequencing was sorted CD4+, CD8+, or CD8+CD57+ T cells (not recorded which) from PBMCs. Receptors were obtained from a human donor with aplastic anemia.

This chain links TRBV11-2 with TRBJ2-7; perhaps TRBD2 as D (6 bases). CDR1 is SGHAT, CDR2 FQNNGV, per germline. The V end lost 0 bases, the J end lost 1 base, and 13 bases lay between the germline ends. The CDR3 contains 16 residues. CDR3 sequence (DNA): TGTGCCAGCAGCTTAGATGGCGGGACGCCTTCCTACGAGCAGTACTTC. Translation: CASSLDGGTPSYEQYF. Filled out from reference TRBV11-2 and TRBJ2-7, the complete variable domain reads EAGVAQSPRYKIIEKRQSVAFWCNPISGHATLYWYQQILGQGPKLLIQFQNNGVVDDSQLPKDRFSAERLKGVDSTLKIQPAKLEDSAVYLCASSLDGGTPSYEQYFGPGTRLTVT.

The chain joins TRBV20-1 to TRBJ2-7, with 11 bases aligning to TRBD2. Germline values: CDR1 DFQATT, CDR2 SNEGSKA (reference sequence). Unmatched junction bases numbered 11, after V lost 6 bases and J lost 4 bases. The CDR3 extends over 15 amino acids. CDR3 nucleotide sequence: TGCAGTGCCTGCGGACTAGCGGGCTTTGGGTACGAGCAGTACTTC. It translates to CSACGLAGFGYEQYF.

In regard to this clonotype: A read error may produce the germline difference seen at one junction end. The CDR3 reads CASSLFPGELFF. The CDR3, as DNA: TGTGCCAGCAGCTTGTTTCCCGGCGAGCTGTTTTTT. V usage is TRBV5-6 and J usage is TRBJ2-2; no reliable D call. CDR3 length: 12 residues. Germline loops: CDR1 SGHDT, CDR2 YYEEEE.

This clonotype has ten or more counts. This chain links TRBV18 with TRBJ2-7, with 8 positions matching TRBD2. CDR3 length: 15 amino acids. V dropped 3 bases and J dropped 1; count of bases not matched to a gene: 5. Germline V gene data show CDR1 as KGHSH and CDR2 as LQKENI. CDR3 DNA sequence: TGTGCCAGCTCACCTGTTGGGACTAGGTCCTACGAGCAGTACTTC. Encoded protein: CASSPVGTRSYEQYF. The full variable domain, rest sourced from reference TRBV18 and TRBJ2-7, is NAGVMQNPRHLVRRRGQEARLRCSPMKGHSHVYWYRQLPEEGLKFMVYLQKENIIDESGMPKERFSAEFPKEGPSILRIQQVVRGDSAAYFCASSPVGTRSYEQYFGPGTRLTVT.

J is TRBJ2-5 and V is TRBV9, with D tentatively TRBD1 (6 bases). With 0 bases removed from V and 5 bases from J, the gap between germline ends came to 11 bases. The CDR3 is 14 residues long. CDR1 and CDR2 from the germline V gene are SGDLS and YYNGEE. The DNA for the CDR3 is TGTGCCAGCAGCGTAGACACAGGGCGGGAGACCCAGTACTTC. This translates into CASSVDTGRETQYF.

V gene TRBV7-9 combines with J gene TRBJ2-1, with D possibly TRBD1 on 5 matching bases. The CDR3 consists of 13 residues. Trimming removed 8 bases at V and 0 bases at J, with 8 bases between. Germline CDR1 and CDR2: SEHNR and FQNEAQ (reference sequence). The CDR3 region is CASLDNSYNEQFF. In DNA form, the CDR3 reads TGTGCCAGCCTGGACAACTCCTACAATGAGCAGTTCTTC. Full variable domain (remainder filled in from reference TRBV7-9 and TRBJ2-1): DTGVSQNPRHKITKRGQNVTFRCDPISEHNRLYWYRQTLGQGPEFLTYFQNEAQLEKSRLLSDRFSAERPKGSFSTLEIQRTEQGDSAMYLCASLDNSYNEQFFGPGTRLTVL.

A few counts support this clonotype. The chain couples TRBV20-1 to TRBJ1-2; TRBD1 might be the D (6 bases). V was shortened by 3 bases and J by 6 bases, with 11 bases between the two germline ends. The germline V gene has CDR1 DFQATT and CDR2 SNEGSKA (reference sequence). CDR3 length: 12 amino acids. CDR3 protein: CSASHRTDGYTF. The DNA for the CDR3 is TGCAGTGCTAGTCACAGGACAGATGGCTACACCTTC.

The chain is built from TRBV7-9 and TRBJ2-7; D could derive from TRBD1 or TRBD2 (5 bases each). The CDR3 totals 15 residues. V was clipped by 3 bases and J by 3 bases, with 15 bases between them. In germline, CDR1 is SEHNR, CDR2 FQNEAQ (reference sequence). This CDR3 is CASSLSEAGRYEQYF. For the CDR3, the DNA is TGTGCCAGCAGCTTGTCGGAGGCAGGGCGCTACGAGCAGTACTTC.

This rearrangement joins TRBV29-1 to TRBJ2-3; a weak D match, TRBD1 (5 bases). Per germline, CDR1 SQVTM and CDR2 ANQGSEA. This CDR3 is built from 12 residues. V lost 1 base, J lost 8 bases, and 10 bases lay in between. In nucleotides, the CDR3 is TGCAGCGTTGAAGTTTCAGGGCCTACGCAGTATTTT. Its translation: CSVEVSGPTQYF.

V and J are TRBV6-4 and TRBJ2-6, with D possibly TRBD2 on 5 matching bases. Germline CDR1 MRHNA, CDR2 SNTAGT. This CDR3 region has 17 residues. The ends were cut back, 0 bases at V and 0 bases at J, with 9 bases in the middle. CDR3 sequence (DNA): TGTGCCAGCAGTGACTCTTACGCGGGCTCTGGGGCCAACGTCCTGACTTTC. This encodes CASSDSYAGSGANVLTF.

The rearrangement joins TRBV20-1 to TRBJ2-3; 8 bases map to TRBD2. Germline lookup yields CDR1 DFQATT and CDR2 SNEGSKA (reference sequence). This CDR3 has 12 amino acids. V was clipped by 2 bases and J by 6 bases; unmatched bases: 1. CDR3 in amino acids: CSARRLADTQYF. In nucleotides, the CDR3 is TGCAGTGCTAGAAGACTAGCGGATACGCAGTATTTT.

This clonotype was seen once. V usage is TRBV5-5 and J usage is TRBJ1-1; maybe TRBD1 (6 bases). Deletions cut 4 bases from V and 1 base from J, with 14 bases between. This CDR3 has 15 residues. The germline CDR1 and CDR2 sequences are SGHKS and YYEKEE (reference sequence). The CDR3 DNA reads TGTGCCAGCAGCCTTTTACAGGGCGAGAACACTGAAGCTTTCTTT. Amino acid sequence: CASSLLQGENTEAFF.

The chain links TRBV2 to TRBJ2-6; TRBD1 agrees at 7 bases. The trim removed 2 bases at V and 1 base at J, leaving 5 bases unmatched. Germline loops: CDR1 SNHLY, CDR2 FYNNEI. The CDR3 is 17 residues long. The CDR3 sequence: CASSERTGGSGANVLTF. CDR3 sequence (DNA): TGTGCCAGCAGTGAAAGGACAGGAGGTTCTGGGGCCAACGTCCTGACTTTC.

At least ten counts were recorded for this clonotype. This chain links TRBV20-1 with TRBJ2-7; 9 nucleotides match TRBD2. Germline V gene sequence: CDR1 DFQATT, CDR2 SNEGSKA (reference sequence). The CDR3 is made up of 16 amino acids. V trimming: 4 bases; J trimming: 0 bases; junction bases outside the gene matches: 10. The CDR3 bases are TGCAGTGCTATCCCCGTGACTAGCGGAAGCTCCTACGAGCAGTACTTC. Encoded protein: CSAIPVTSGSSYEQYF.

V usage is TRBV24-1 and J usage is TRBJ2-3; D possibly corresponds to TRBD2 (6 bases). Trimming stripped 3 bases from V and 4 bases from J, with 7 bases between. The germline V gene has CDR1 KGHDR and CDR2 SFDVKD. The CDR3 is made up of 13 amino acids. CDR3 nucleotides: TGTGCCACCAGTGATGGAGGGCCAGATACGCAGTATTTT. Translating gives CATSDGGPDTQYF.

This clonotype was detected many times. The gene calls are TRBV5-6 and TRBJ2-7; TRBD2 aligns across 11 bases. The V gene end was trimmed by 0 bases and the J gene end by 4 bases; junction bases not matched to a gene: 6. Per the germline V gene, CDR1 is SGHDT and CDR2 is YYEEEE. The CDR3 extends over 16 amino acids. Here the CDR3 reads CASSLAGLAGVYEQYF. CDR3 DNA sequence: TGTGCCAGCAGCTTGGCAGGACTAGCGGGTGTGTACGAGCAGTACTTC. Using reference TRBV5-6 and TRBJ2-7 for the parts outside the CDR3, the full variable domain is DAGVTQSPTHLIKTRGQQVTLRCSPKSGHDTVSWYQQALGQGPQFIFQYYEEEERQRGNFPDRFSGHQFPNYSSELNVNALLLGDSALYLCASSLAGLAGVYEQYFGPGTRLTVT.

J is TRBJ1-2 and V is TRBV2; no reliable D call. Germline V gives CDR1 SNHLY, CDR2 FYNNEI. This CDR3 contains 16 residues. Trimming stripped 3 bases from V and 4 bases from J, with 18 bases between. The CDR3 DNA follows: TGTGCCAGCAGTGACTTAGTAGGCAACTTGCCCTATGGCTACACCTTC. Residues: CASSDLVGNLPYGYTF. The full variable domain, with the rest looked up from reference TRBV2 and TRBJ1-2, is EPEVTQTPSHQVTQMGQEVILRCVPISNHLYFYWYRQILGQKVEFLVSFYNNEISEKSEIFDDQFSVERPDGSNFTLKIRSTKLEDSAMYFCASSDLVGNLPYGYTFGSGTRLTVV.

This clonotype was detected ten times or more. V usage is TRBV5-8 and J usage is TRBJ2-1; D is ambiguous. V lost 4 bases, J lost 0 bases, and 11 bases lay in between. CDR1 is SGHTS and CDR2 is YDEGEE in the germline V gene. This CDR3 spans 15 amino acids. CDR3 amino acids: CASSKGESSYNEQFF. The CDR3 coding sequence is TGTGCCAGCAGCAAAGGAGAGAGCTCCTACAATGAGCAGTTCTTC.

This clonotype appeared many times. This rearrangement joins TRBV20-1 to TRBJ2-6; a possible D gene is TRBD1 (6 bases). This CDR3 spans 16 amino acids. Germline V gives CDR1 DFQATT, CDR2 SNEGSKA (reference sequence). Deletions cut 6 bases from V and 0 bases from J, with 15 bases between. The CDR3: CSALLVTGSGANVLTF. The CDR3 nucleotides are TGCAGTGCCCTACTTGTGACAGGCTCTGGGGCCAACGTCCTGACTTTC.

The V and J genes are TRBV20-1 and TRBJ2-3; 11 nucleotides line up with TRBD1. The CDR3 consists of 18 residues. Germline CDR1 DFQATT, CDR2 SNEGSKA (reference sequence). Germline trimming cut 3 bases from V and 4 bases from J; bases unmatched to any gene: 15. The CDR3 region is CSARSGQGASSAADTQYF. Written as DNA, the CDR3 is TGCAGTGCTAGGTCCGGACAGGGGGCTAGTTCGGCTGCAGATACGCAGTATTTT.

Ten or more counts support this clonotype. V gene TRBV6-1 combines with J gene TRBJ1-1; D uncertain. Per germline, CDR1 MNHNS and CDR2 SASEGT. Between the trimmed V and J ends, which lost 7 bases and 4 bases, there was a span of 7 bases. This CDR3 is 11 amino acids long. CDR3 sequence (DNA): TGTGCCAGCACCCTTAGCACTGAAGCTTTCTTT. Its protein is CASTLSTEAFF.

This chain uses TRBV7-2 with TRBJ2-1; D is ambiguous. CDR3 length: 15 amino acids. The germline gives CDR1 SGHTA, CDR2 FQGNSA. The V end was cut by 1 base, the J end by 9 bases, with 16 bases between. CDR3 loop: CASSLDLVATGEQFF. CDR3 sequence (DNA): TGTGCCAGCAGCTTAGATTTAGTCGCTACGGGTGAGCAGTTCTTC. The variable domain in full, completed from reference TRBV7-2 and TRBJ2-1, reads GAGVSQSPSNKVTEKGKDVELRCDPISGHTALYWYRQSLGQGLEFLIYFQGNSAPDKSGLPSDRFSAERTGGSVSTLTIQRTQQEDSAVYLCASSLDLVATGEQFFGPGTRLTVL.

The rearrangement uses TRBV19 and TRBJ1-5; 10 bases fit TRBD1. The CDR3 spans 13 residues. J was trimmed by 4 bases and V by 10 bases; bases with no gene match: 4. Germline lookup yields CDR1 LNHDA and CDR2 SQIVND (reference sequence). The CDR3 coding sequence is TGTGCCACCATGGACAGGGGGAATCAGCCCCAGCATTTT. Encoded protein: CATMDRGNQPQHF.

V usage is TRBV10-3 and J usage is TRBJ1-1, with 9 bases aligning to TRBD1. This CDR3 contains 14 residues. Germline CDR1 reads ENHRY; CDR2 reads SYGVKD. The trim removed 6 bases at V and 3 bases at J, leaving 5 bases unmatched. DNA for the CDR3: TGTGCCATCAGGGGAAGGGACAGGGACACTGAAGCTTTCTTT. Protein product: CAIRGRDRDTEAFF.

CDR3 DNA: TGTGCCAGTAGTATAGATACTAACTATGGCTACACCTTC. This sequence encodes CASSIDTNYGYTF. The V and J genes are TRBV19 and TRBJ1-2, with D unclear. V was clipped by 0 bases and J by 0 bases, with 2 bases between them. CDR3 length: 13 amino acids. CDR1 is LNHDA, CDR2 SQIVND, per germline (reference sequence).

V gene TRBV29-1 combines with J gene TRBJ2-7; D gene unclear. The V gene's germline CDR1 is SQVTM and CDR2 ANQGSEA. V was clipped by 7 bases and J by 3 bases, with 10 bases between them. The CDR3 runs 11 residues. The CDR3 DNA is TGCAGCGCCCTCCTCAACTACGAGCAGTACTTC. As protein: CSALLNYEQYF.

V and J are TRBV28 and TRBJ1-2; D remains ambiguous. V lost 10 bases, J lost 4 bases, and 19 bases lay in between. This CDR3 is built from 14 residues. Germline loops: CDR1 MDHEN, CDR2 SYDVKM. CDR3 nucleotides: TGTGCCACCCGACCGAGTGGACTTGGCTATGGCTACACCTTC. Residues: CATRPSGLGYGYTF.